Below are 2 T cell receptor beta chains sequenced from a single sample in a study of cytomegalovirus exposure and HLA in healthy donors. It was with 60 Vbeta and 13 Jbeta primers that the PCR ran. Generated by immunoSEQ multiplex PCR, the TCRdb table keeps only in-frame clones and is missing some. The table shows 35,000 to 45,000 clones, with 90% to 95% occurring only once. The sample consisted of PBMCs. The receptors were gathered from a woman aged 18-29 years in good health and CMV-seronegative.

J is TRBJ2-6 and V is TRBV19, with a tentative D call TRBD2 (5 bases). The V end lost 9 bases, the J end lost 1 base, and 22 bases lay between the germline ends. There are 18 residues in the CDR3. The germline CDR1 and CDR2 sequences are LNHDA and SQIVND (reference sequence). This chain's CDR3 is CASVSYRGKRSGANVLTF. In DNA form, the CDR3 reads TGTGCCAGCGTGAGCTACCGGGGAAAGAGGTCTGGGGCCAACGTCCTGACTTTC.

A few counts support this clone. This chain links TRBV30 with TRBJ1-2; 8 nucleotides align to TRBD1. Germline CDR1 GTSNPN, CDR2 SVGIG (reference sequence). The CDR3 has 15 amino acids. V shed 7 bases, J shed 4 bases, and the junction held 14 bases outside the gene matches. Here the CDR3 reads CASRTGFKGAYGYTF. The CDR3 DNA follows: TGTGCCTCCAGGACAGGGTTTAAGGGGGCCTATGGCTACACCTTC.